Following are 22 T cell receptor beta chains from one sample sequenced in a study of cytomegalovirus exposure and HLA in healthy donors. Vbeta (60) and Jbeta (13) primers were used in the PCR. Data came from immunoSEQ multiplex PCR; TCRdb stores just in-frame clones and leaves some out. Here the sample spans approximately 130,000 clones, 70% to 90% being singletons. Specimen: PBMCs. These TCRs come from a boy between 5 and 17 years old in good health and CMV-seronegative.

This chain links TRBV12-5 with TRBJ2-2; no clear D gene. This CDR3 spans 12 amino acids. The germline CDR1 and CDR2 sequences are LGHNT and FRNRAP. V lost 6 bases and J lost 6, with 8 bases in between. CDR3 nucleotides: TGTGCTAGTGGCCCCGTATCCGGGGAGCTGTTTTTT. Its translation is CASGPVSGELFF.

CDR3 sequence (DNA): TGTGCCAGTAGTAGGATAGCGGGGAACACTGAAGCTTTCTTT. Translating gives CASSRIAGNTEAFF. This chain links TRBV19 with TRBJ1-1; D not resolved. V dropped 4 bases and J dropped 1 base, with 10 bases sitting between them. CDR3 length equals 14 residues. Per germline, CDR1 LNHDA and CDR2 SQIVND (reference sequence).

This clone showed up just once. The V call is TRBV10-3, the J call TRBJ2-3, with a possible D match to TRBD2 (5 bases). The V end lost 7 bases, the J end lost 2 bases, and 13 bases lay between the germline ends. The CDR3 loop spans 14 amino acids. Germline V CDR1 and CDR2: ENHRY, SYGVKD. The CDR3 bases are TGTGCCATCACTGCAGGACTTGACACAGATACGCAGTATTTT. This encodes CAITAGLDTDTQYF.

The chain links TRBV18 to TRBJ1-1; maybe TRBD1 (6 bases). Trimming pared 6 bases from V and 2 bases from J, leaving 16 bases between. In germline, CDR1 is KGHSH, CDR2 LQKENI. The CDR3 consists of 15 residues. The CDR3: CASSGGGGINTEAFF. The DNA for the CDR3 is TGTGCCAGCTCCGGGGGGGGCGGAATAAACACTGAAGCTTTCTTT.

The chain combines TRBV19 with TRBJ1-5; TRBD1 matches 8 bases. The germline CDR1 and CDR2 sequences are LNHDA and SQIVND (reference sequence). The J segment lost 2 bases and the V segment lost 6 bases, leaving 12 bases of the junction unmatched. This CDR3 is built from 17 residues. CDR3 sequence reads: CASRSSGQGSGNQPQHF. In DNA form, the CDR3 reads TGTGCCAGTAGATCGTCAGGACAGGGATCAGGCAATCAGCCCCAGCATTTT. Drawing the rest from reference TRBV19 and TRBJ1-5, the complete variable domain is DGGITQSPKYLFRKEGQNVTLSCEQNLNHDAMYWYRQDPGQGLRLIYYSQIVNDFQKGDIAEGYSVSREKKESFPLTVTSAQKNPTAFYLCASRSSGQGSGNQPQHFGDGTRLSIL.

The chain employs TRBV5-4 and TRBJ2-7; D perhaps matches TRBD2 (5 bases). The CDR3 length is 14 residues. The V gene lost 0 bases and the J gene lost 0 bases, with 7 bases spanning the gap. The germline V gene has CDR1 SGHNT and CDR2 YYREEE (reference sequence). DNA for the CDR3: TGTGCCAGCAGCTTGGGCCGGGGCTCCTACGAGCAGTACTTC. This gives the protein CASSLGRGSYEQYF.

In regard to this clone: The junction and the germline gene differ at one end; a read error may be behind it. The genes are TRBV4-3 and TRBJ1-1; D possibly corresponds to TRBD1 (5 bases). The CDR3 has 16 amino acids. CDR1 and CDR2 from the germline V gene are LGHNA and YSLEER. The CDR3 nucleotides are TGCGCCAGCAGCCAAGATTTAGAGGGACTGAACCCTGAAGCTTTCTTT. Translation gives CASSQDLEGLNPEAFF.

The V call is TRBV15, the J call TRBJ1-3; D gene uncertain. Germline values: CDR1 LNHNV, CDR2 YYDKDF (reference sequence). V lost 0 bases and J 4 bases, leaving 4 bases between the germline ends. The CDR3 has 13 residues. CDR3 nucleotides: TGTGCCACCAGCAGAGAGCAGGGAAACACCATATATTTT. As protein: CATSREQGNTIYF.

V gene TRBV7-9 combines with J gene TRBJ2-5; a weak D match, TRBD2 (6 bases). The V end was cut by 1 base, the J end by 3 bases, with 18 bases between. Germline V CDR1 and CDR2: SEHNR, FQNEAQ (reference sequence). The CDR3 runs 17 residues. The CDR3 region is CASSLVWRDSSKETQYF. Written as DNA, the CDR3 is TGTGCCAGCAGCTTAGTGTGGCGGGACTCAAGTAAAGAGACCCAGTACTTC.

The DNA for the CDR3 is TGTGCCAGCAGCGTAGTGGGCCAGGGGGGCACAGATACGCAGTATTTT. Amino acids: CASSVVGQGGTDTQYF. V gene TRBV9 combines with J gene TRBJ2-3; 7 bases map to TRBD1. This CDR3 is 16 amino acids long. Germline CDR1 and CDR2: SGDLS and YYNGEE. With 0 bases clipped from V and 1 base from J, the junction kept 5 bases outside the gene matches.

V gene TRBV6-4 combines with J gene TRBJ2-1; 8 nucleotides align to TRBD2. CDR1 and CDR2 (germline): MRHNA, SNTAGT. J gave up 4 bases and V 5 bases, and 7 bases lay outside the gene matches. The CDR3 extends over 15 amino acids. Here the CDR3 DNA reads TGTGCCAGCAGTACTGGACTAGCTGAGTACAATGAGCAGTTCTTC. It is translated as CASSTGLAEYNEQFF.

The CDR3: CASSTRSGDEQFF. Here the CDR3 DNA reads TGTGCCAGCAGTACACGGTCAGGGGATGAGCAGTTCTTC. This chain uses TRBV27 with TRBJ2-1, with D tentatively TRBD1 (6 bases). V gave up 5 bases and J gave up 8 bases, with 13 bases separating them. The germline CDR1 and CDR2 sequences are MNHEY and SMNVEV (reference sequence). The CDR3 has 13 residues.

The chain recombines TRBV19 with TRBJ2-3, with 10 bases that match TRBD2. The V gene's germline CDR1 is LNHDA and CDR2 SQIVND (reference sequence). V lost 4 bases and J lost 2; bases outside the gene matches: 6. The CDR3 has 16 amino acids. The CDR3 loop reads CASSRIAGGPTDTQYF. DNA of the CDR3: TGTGCCAGTAGTAGAATAGCGGGGGGACCCACAGATACGCAGTATTTT.

This clone was seen a single time. This chain joins TRBV14 and TRBJ2-3, with D perhaps TRBD2 (6 bases). Germline V lookup: CDR1 SGHDN, CDR2 FVKESK. Trimming left V 4 bases short and J 7 bases short, with 6 bases between. CDR3 size: 11 residues. The CDR3 sequence is CASSRGNTQYF. The CDR3 DNA is TGTGCCAGCAGCCGCGGGAATACGCAGTATTTT.

The chain is built from TRBV5-8 and TRBJ2-3, with D maybe TRBD2 (6 bases). The ends were cut back, 3 bases at V and 6 bases at J, with 11 bases in the middle. This CDR3 is 13 amino acids long. The germline gives CDR1 SGHTS, CDR2 YDEGEE. CDR3 nucleotide sequence: TGTGCCAGCAGCTACTTAGCGGTGGATACGCAGTATTTT. Its translation is CASSYLAVDTQYF.

The chain joins TRBV30 to TRBJ1-5, with D hard to call. Trimming removed 1 base at V and 2 bases at J, with 9 bases between. CDR3 size: 14 residues. Germline V lookup: CDR1 GTSNPN, CDR2 SVGIG (reference sequence). The CDR3 loop is CAWSGTGGNQPQHF. The CDR3 nucleotides read TGTGCCTGGAGTGGGACTGGGGGCAATCAGCCCCAGCATTTT.

The J gene is TRBJ1-1, the V gene TRBV19; TRBD1 aligns across 7 bases. Per germline, CDR1 LNHDA and CDR2 SQIVND (reference sequence). The V gene end was trimmed by 8 bases and the J gene end by 0 bases; junction bases not matched to a gene: 3. The CDR3 is made up of 13 amino acids. The CDR3 reads CASVGQLNTEAFF. In DNA form, the CDR3 reads TGTGCCAGTGTGGGACAGCTGAACACTGAAGCTTTCTTT.

J is TRBJ2-2 and V is TRBV19; no definite D call. Between the trimmed V and J ends, which lost 6 bases and 0 bases, there was a span of 11 bases. In germline, CDR1 is LNHDA, CDR2 SQIVND (reference sequence). The CDR3 totals 15 residues. CDR3 residues: CASSIGNSNTGELFF. CDR3 in DNA: TGTGCCAGTAGCATCGGTAATTCGAACACCGGGGAGCTGTTTTTT.

The rearrangement uses TRBV15 and TRBJ1-2, with 10 bases that match TRBD1. The CDR3 consists of 15 residues. V shed 8 bases and J 1 base; nucleotides not matched to a gene: 7. The germline V gene has CDR1 LNHNV and CDR2 YYDKDF (reference sequence). The CDR3 is CATAPDRGLNYGYTF. CDR3 DNA: TGTGCCACCGCCCCTGACAGGGGGCTTAACTATGGCTACACCTTC.

This chain joins TRBV7-9 and TRBJ1-5, with TRBD1 matching 12 bases. The CDR3 is 17 residues long. Unmatched junction bases numbered 10, after V lost 5 bases and J lost 5 bases. CDR1 SEHNR and CDR2 FQNEAQ come from the germline V gene (reference sequence). The CDR3 coding sequence is TGTGCCAGCAGCCCCGGGACAGGGGGCCGAGGTGATCAGCCCCAGCATTTT. Its translation is CASSPGTGGRGDQPQHF.

The chain combines TRBV4-3 with TRBJ2-7, with D maybe TRBD2 (6 bases). V was shortened by 4 bases and J by 3 bases, with 19 bases between the two germline ends. CDR3 length: 16 amino acids. CDR1 is LGHNA, CDR2 YSLEER, per germline. The CDR3 region has the DNA TGCGCCAGCAGCCTCAGCCTTAGCGGAATGCACTACGAGCAGTACTTC. Translation gives CASSLSLSGMHYEQYF.

The chain joins TRBV7-9 to TRBJ1-6; the match to TRBD1 covers 9 bases. After removal of 4 bases from V and 0 bases from J, the junction contained 7 bases not matched to a gene. The CDR3 covers 18 residues. Germline loops: CDR1 SEHNR, CDR2 FQNEAQ (reference sequence). CDR3 protein: CASSSRQGGNSYNSPLHF. CDR3 DNA sequence: TGTGCCAGCAGCTCAAGACAGGGGGGGAACTCCTATAATTCACCCCTCCACTTT.